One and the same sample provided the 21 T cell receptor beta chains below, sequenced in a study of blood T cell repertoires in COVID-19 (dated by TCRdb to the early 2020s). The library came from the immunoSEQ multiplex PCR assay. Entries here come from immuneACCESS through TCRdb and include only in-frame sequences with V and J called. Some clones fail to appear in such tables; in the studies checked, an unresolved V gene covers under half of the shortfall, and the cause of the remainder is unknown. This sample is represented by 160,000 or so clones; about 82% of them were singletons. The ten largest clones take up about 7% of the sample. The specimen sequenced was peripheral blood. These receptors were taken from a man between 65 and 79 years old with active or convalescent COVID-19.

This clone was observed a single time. CDR3 in DNA: TGTGCCAGCAGCCTTCAGTTGAACACTGAAGCTTTCTTT. This gives the protein CASSLQLNTEAFF. The J gene is TRBJ1-1, the V gene TRBV3-1 (or the pseudogene TRBV3-2), with D unresolved. This CDR3 comprises 13 residues. Germline CDR1 LGHDT, CDR2 YNNKEL (reference sequence). V dropped 4 bases and J dropped 0 bases, with 6 bases sitting between them.

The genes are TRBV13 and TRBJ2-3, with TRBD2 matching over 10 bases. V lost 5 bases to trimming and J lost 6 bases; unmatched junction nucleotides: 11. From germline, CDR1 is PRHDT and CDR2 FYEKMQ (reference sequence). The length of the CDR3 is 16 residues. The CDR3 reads CASSPRSGGAADTQYF. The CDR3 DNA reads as TGTGCCAGCAGCCCCAGGAGCGGGGGGGCCGCGGATACGCAGTATTTT. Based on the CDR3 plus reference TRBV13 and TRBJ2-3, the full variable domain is AAGVIQSPRHLIKEKRETATLKCYPIPRHDTVYWYQQGPGQDPQFLISFYEKMQSDKGSIPDRFSAQQFSDYHSELNMSSLELGDSALYFCASSPRSGGAADTQYFGPGTRLTVL.

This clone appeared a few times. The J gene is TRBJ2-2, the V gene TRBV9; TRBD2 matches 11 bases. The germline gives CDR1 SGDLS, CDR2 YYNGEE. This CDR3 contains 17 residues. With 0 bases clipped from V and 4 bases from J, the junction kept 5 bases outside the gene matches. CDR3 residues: CASSVVIGTSGTGELFF. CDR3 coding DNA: TGTGCCAGCAGCGTAGTAATCGGGACTAGCGGCACCGGGGAGCTGTTTTTT.

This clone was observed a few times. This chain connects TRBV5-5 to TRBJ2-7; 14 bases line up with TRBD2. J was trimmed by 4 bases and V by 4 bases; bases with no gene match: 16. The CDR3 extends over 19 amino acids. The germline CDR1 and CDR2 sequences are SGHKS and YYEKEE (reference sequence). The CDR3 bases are TGTGCCAGCAGCCGCCGTGGAGGACTAGCGGGAGGAATCGCGTACGAGCAGTACTTC. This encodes CASSRRGGLAGGIAYEQYF.

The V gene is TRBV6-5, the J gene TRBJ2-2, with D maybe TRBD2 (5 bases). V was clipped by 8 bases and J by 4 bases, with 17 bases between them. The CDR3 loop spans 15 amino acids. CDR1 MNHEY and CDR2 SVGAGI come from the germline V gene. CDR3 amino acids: CASYPPERTTGELFF. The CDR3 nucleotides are TGTGCCAGCTACCCTCCCGAGCGGACCACCGGGGAGCTGTTTTTT.

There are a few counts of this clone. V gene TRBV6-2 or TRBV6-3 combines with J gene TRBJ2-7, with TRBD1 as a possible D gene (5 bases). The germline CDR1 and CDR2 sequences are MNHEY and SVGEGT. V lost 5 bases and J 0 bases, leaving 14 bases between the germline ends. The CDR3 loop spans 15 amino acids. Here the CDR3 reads CASSIAGPLSYEQYF. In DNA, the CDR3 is TGTGCCAGCAGTATTGCAGGGCCCCTCTCCTACGAGCAGTACTTC.

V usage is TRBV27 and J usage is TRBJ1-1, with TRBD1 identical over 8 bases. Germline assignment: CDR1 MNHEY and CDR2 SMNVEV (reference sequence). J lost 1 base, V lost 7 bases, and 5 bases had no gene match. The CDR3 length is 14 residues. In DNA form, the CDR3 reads TGTGCCAGCAAATACGGGACAGGGAACACTGAAGCTTTCTTT. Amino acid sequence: CASKYGTGNTEAFF.

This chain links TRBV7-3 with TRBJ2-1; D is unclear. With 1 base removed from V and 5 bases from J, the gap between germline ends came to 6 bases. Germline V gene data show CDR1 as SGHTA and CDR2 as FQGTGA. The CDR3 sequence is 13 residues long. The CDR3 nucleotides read TGTGCCAGCAGCTTAAGTCGGGACAATGAGCAGTTCTTC. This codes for CASSLSRDNEQFF.

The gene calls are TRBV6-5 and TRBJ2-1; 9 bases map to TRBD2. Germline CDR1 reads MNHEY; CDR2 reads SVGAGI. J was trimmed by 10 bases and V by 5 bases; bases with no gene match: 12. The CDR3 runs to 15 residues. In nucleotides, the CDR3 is TGTGCCAGCAGTCGGGGGCTAGCGGGATCTAGAGAGCAGTTCTTC. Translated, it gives CASSRGLAGSREQFF.

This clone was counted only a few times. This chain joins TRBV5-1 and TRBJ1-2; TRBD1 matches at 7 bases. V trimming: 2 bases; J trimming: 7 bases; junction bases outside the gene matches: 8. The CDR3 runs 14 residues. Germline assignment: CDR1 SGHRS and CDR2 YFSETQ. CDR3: CASSLITGERGYTF. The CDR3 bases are TGCGCCAGCAGCTTAATTACAGGGGAACGTGGCTACACCTTC.

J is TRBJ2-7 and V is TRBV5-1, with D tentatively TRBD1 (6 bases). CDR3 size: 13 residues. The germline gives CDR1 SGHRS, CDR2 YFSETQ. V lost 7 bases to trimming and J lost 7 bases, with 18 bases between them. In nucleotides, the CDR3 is TGCGCCAGCGGGGATCAGGGGTCGAGGGAGCAGTACTTC. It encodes CASGDQGSREQYF.

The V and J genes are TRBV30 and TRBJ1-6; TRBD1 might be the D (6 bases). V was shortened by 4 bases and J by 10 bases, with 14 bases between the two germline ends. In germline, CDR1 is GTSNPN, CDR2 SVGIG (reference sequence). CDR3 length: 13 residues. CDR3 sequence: CAWTGTKDSPLHF. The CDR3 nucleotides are TGTGCCTGGACCGGGACAAAGGACTCACCCCTCCACTTT. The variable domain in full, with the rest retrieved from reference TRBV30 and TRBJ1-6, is SQTIHQWPATLVQPVGSPLSLECTVEGTSNPNLYWYRQAAGRGLQLLFYSVGIGQISSEVPQNLSASRPQDRQFILSSKKLLLSDSGFYLCAWTGTKDSPLHFGNGTRLTVT.

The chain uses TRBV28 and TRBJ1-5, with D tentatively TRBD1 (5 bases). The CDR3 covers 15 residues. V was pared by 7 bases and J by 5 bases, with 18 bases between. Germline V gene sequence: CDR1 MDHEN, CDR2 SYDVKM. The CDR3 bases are TGTGCCAGCATCGTAAACGGGGGGTCCGATCAGCCCCAGCATTTT. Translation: CASIVNGGSDQPQHF. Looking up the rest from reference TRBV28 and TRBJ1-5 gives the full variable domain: DVKVTQSSRYLVKRTGEKVFLECVQDMDHENMFWYRQDPGLGLRLIYFSYDVKMKEKGDIPEGYSVSREKKERFSLILESASTNQTSMYLCASIVNGGSDQPQHFGDGTRLSIL.

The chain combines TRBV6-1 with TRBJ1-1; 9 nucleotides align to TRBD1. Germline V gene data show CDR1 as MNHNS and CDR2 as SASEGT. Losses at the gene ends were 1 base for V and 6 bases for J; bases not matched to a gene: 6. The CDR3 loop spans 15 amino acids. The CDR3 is CASSEEWTGVAEAFF. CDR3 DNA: TGTGCCAGCAGTGAAGAGTGGACAGGGGTGGCTGAAGCTTTCTTT.

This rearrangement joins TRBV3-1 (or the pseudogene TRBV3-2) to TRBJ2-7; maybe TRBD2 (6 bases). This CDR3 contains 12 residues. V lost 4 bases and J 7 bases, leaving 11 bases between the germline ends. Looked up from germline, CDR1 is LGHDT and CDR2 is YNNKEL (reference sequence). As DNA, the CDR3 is TGTGCCAGCAGCCCCAATGGGGGGGAGCAGTACTTC. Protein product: CASSPNGGEQYF.

The CDR3 nucleotides are TGTGCCAGCAGTTCCGGGATAATCTATGGCTACACCTTC. As protein: CASSSGIIYGYTF. The V call is TRBV6-2 or TRBV6-3, the J call TRBJ1-2; D gene uncertain. Between the trimmed V and J ends, which lost 4 bases and 4 bases, there was a span of 10 bases. The length of the CDR3 is 13 residues. In germline, CDR1 is MNHEY, CDR2 SVGEGT.

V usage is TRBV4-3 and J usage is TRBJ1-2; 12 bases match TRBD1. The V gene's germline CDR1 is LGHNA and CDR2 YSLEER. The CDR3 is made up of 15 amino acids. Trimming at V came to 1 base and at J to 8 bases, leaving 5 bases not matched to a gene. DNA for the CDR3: TGCGCCAGCAGCCAAGTGGGACAGGGGGCGAGGGGCTACACCTTC. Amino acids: CASSQVGQGARGYTF.

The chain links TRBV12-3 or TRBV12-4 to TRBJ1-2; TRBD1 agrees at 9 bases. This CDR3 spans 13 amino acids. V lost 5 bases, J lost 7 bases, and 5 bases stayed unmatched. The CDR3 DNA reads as TGTGCCAGCAGTAACAGGGGGCAAGGTGGCTACACCTTC. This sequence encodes CASSNRGQGGYTF.

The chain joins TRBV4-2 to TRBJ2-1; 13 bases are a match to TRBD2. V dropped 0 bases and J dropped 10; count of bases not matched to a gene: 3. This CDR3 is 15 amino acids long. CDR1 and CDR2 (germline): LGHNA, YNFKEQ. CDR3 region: CASSQELAGGQEQFF. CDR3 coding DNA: TGTGCCAGCAGCCAAGAACTAGCGGGAGGGCAAGAGCAGTTCTTC.

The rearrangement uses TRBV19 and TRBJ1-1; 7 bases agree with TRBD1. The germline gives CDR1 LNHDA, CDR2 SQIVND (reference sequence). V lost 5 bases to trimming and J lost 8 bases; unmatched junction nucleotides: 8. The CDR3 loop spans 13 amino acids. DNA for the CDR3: TGTGCCAGTAGTTACACAGGGGTTGGGGAAGCTTTCTTT. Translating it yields CASSYTGVGEAFF. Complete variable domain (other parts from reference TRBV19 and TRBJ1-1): DGGITQSPKYLFRKEGQNVTLSCEQNLNHDAMYWYRQDPGQGLRLIYYSQIVNDFQKGDIAEGYSVSREKKESFPLTVTSAQKNPTAFYLCASSYTGVGEAFFGQGTRLTVV.

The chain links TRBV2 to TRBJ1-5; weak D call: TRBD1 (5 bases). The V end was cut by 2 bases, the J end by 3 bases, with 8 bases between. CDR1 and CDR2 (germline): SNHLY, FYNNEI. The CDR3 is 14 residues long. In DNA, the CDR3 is TGTGCCAGCAGTGAACAGGGTTTCAATCAGCCCCAGCATTTT. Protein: CASSEQGFNQPQHF.